This T cell receptor (beta chain) appears in the sequencing data of a study of graft-versus-host responses after intestinal transplantation. Study findings and constraints: Early declines in HvG clones that occurred post-transplant were associated with peak circulating GvH clone levels.

The germline V gene has CDR1 SGHRS and CDR2 YFSETQ. The CDR3 is made up of 14 amino acids. Germline trimming cut 1 base from V and 4 bases from J; bases unmatched to any gene: 3. The count of this clone is one. What it binds is not known. The table came from immunoSEQ multiplex PCR; TCRdb's copy has only in-frame clones and leaves some out. The data contain tens of thousands of clones, approximately 92% of them singletons. The rearrangement joins TRBV5-1 to TRBJ2-7; 9 bases agree with TRBD1. This clonotype was sampled from a human patient who received an intestinal transplant, so some T cells may come from the graft donor. The sample consisted of PBMCs, taken 98 days after intestinal transplantation. The CDR3 region is CASSLTGGAYEQYF. CDR3 DNA sequence: TGCGCCAGCAGCTTGACAGGGGGCGCATACGAGCAGTACTTC. The full variable domain, rest sourced from reference TRBV5-1 and TRBJ2-7, is KAGVTQTPRYLIKTRGQQVTLSCSPISGHRSVSWYQQTPGQGLQFLFEYFSETQRNKGNFPGRFSGRQFSNSRSEMNVSTLELGDSALYLCASSLTGGAYEQYFGPGTRLTVT.